These 5 T cell receptor beta chains came from one sample sequenced in a study of T cell responses to AZD1222 COVID-19 vaccine (dated by TCRdb to 2020 to 2022). The label giving this sample's time point can be read as: about 28 days (+/-7) after the second vaccine dose. Libraries were made using the immunoSEQ multiplex PCR assay. This immuneACCESS table, as held by TCRdb, lists in-frame sequences with V and J called but not all clones. Of the missing ones, under half trace to an unresolved V gene in checked studies; the others have no known cause. The sample table lists about 67,000 clones, around four fifths of them with a count of one. The ten largest clones capture about 6.5% of the sample. Sequencing used peripheral blood, obtained 28 days after the second AZD1222 dose. The receptors were sampled from an adult who received the AZD1222 COVID-19 vaccine.

This clone was seen more than once but under ten times. The chain uses TRBV2 and TRBJ1-2; D unresolved. This CDR3 has 14 residues. Between the trimmed V and J ends, which lost 6 bases and 8 bases, there was a span of 19 bases. The V gene's germline CDR1 is SNHLY and CDR2 FYNNEI. The CDR3 DNA reads TGTGCCAGCAGCGCCGGAGGAGGGCTCAAGGGCTACACCTTC. Protein: CASSAGGGLKGYTF.

This clone was counted only a few times. The V and J genes are TRBV7-9 and TRBJ2-3; maybe TRBD2 (6 bases). Germline CDR1 reads SEHNR; CDR2 reads FQNEAQ (reference sequence). Trimming stripped 4 bases from V and 5 bases from J, with 10 bases between. The CDR3 spans 13 residues. The chain's CDR3 is CASSSGVGDTQYF. The CDR3, as DNA: TGTGCCAGCAGCTCGGGGGTGGGAGATACGCAGTATTTT.

The J gene is TRBJ1-5, the V gene TRBV27; D is uncertain. Trimming pared 5 bases from V and 0 bases from J, leaving 8 bases between. From germline, CDR1 is MNHEY and CDR2 SMNVEV (reference sequence). CDR3 length equals 14 residues. The CDR3 coding sequence is TGTGCCAGCAGTCCCACAGATAGCAATCAGCCCCAGCATTTT. Translating gives CASSPTDSNQPQHF.

The chain has TRBV28 and TRBJ1-5; TRBD1 aligns across 10 bases. Germline-derived CDR1 and CDR2 are MDHEN and SYDVKM. CDR3 size: 12 residues. Trimming cost V 7 bases and J 15 bases; bases outside gene matches: 9. The CDR3 DNA is TGTGCCAGCACCCTCAGGACAGGGGGTCTGCATTTT. It specifies CASTLRTGGLHF.

CDR3 residues: CASTRDLGEAFF. Written as DNA, the CDR3 is TGCGCCAGCACCCGGGACCTCGGCGAAGCTTTCTTT. This chain links TRBV5-1 with TRBJ1-1; a weak D match, TRBD1 (5 bases). Between the trimmed V and J ends, which lost 6 bases and 8 bases, there was a span of 14 bases. The CDR3 runs to 12 residues. Germline CDR1 reads SGHRS; CDR2 reads YFSETQ.